This entry lists 31 T cell receptor beta chains sequenced from one sample in a study of T cell responses to AZD1222 COVID-19 vaccine. Only in-frame clones appear in the TCRdb table, and some are missing; sequencing was by immunoSEQ multiplex PCR. The sample records around 99,000 clones, 88% being singletons. Here the sequenced sample was peripheral blood, taken on day 0 of MenACWY control vaccination. The receptor set was obtained from an adult in good health.

A single count supports this clone. The chain joins TRBV7-2 to TRBJ2-2, with TRBD2 matching over 13 bases. Germline loops: CDR1 SGHTA, CDR2 FQGNSA. The CDR3 covers 17 residues. V lost 5 bases and J lost 1; bases outside the gene matches: 4. CDR3: CASSRGLAGENTGELFF. As DNA, the CDR3 is TGTGCCAGCAGCAGAGGACTAGCGGGGGAGAACACCGGGGAGCTGTTTTTT.

This clone has just a few counts. The V and J genes are TRBV11-2 and TRBJ1-1; maybe TRBD1 (5 bases). The CDR3 runs 20 residues. Trimming shortened V by 0 bases and J by 4 bases, and 27 bases separated the two germline ends. Germline V gene data show CDR1 as SGHAT and CDR2 as FQNNGV. This CDR3 reads CASSLDGFGAAGHLSTEAFF. Here the CDR3 DNA reads TGTGCCAGCAGCTTAGATGGGTTTGGGGCGGCAGGGCATTTGTCCACTGAAGCTTTCTTT.

The V gene is TRBV10-3, the J gene TRBJ1-1; TRBD1 matches 7 bases. The CDR3 totals 13 residues. CDR1 is ENHRY, CDR2 SYGVKD, per germline. The V segment lost 7 bases and the J segment 1 base; nucleotides outside the gene matches: 3. CDR3: CAITRGENTEAFF. The CDR3, as DNA: TGTGCCATCACCAGGGGGGAGAACACTGAAGCTTTCTTT.

The J gene is TRBJ2-1, the V gene TRBV18, with D perhaps given as TRBD1 or TRBD2 (5 bases each). The ends were cut back, 8 bases at V and 1 base at J, with 15 bases in the middle. The length of the CDR3 is 15 residues. CDR1 and CDR2 from the germline V gene are KGHSH and LQKENI. The CDR3 here is CASKMTAESYNEQFF. CDR3 in DNA: TGTGCCAGCAAAATGACAGCGGAATCCTACAATGAGCAGTTCTTC.

CDR3 amino acids: CASSTRDRGPTGELFF. The DNA of the CDR3 is TGTGCCAGCAGCACCCGGGACAGGGGGCCCACAGGGGAGCTGTTTTTT. This rearrangement joins TRBV7-9 to TRBJ2-2; 12 nucleotides match TRBD1. The CDR3 runs to 16 residues. V shed 5 bases, J shed 8 bases, and the junction held 9 bases outside the gene matches. Germline V CDR1 and CDR2: SEHNR, FQNEAQ (reference sequence).

The rearrangement joins TRBV27 to TRBJ1-6; no definite D call. V was shortened by 7 bases and J by 9 bases, with 25 bases between the two germline ends. Per the germline V gene, CDR1 is MNHEY and CDR2 is SMNVEV (reference sequence). There are 17 residues in the CDR3. The CDR3: CASNPTPGNYPSSPLHF. In nucleotides, the CDR3 is TGTGCCAGCAACCCCACTCCGGGGAACTACCCTAGTTCACCCCTCCACTTT.

In DNA, the CDR3 is TGTGCCAGCAGCCAGGGACAGGGGTCACCCCTCCACTTT. Its protein product is CASSQGQGSPLHF. This chain joins TRBV14 and TRBJ1-6; 10 bases are a match to TRBD1. From germline, CDR1 is SGHDN and CDR2 FVKESK. V shed 3 bases, J shed 10 bases, and the junction held 0 bases outside the gene matches. This CDR3 has 13 amino acids.

The V and J genes are TRBV28 and TRBJ1-1, with 8 bases matching TRBD1. CDR1 and CDR2 from the germline V gene are MDHEN and SYDVKM. J gave up 1 base and V 3 bases, and 13 bases lay outside the gene matches. The CDR3 covers 18 residues. The CDR3 loop is CASSFVATGAGKNTEAFF. CDR3 sequence (DNA): TGTGCCAGCAGTTTCGTGGCGACAGGGGCTGGAAAGAACACTGAAGCTTTCTTT.

The chain employs TRBV2 and TRBJ1-2, with a tentative D call TRBD1 (5 bases). V gave up 1 base and J gave up 4 bases, with 10 bases separating them. Germline V gives CDR1 SNHLY, CDR2 FYNNEI. The CDR3 spans 14 residues. CDR3 amino acids: CASSEGQNFYGYTF. The CDR3 DNA is TGTGCCAGCAGTGAAGGACAGAATTTCTATGGCTACACCTTC.

This chain connects TRBV19 to TRBJ2-7, with TRBD2 as a possible D gene (6 bases). The CDR3 runs 14 residues. V was cut by 7 bases and J by 1 base, with 14 bases left in between. CDR1 is LNHDA and CDR2 is SQIVND in the germline V gene (reference sequence). The CDR3 reads CASTEGLHSYEQYF. DNA of the CDR3: TGTGCCAGTACGGAGGGCCTCCATTCCTACGAGCAGTACTTC.

This clone was found a few times. J is TRBJ2-1 and V is TRBV4-1; D not resolved. This CDR3 has 13 amino acids. Germline V gene data show CDR1 as MGHRA and CDR2 as YSYEKL. V dropped 1 base and J dropped 6 bases, with 7 bases sitting between them. This CDR3 reads CASSQGGINEQFF. Written as DNA, the CDR3 is TGCGCCAGCAGCCAAGGCGGAATCAATGAGCAGTTCTTC.

The CDR3 is CASRRRRDEGSTEAFF. The CDR3 DNA is TGTGCCAGTAGAAGAAGACGGGACGAAGGGAGCACTGAAGCTTTCTTT. V is TRBV19 and J is TRBJ1-1; possible D gene TRBD1, 5 bases. The CDR3 covers 16 residues. Germline CDR1 reads LNHDA; CDR2 reads SQIVND (reference sequence). Deletions cut 6 bases from V and 4 bases from J, with 21 bases between.

This chain links TRBV3-1 (or the pseudogene TRBV3-2) with TRBJ2-7; D is unresolved. The V gene's germline CDR1 is LGHDT and CDR2 YNNKEL (reference sequence). The V end was cut by 4 bases, the J end by 5 bases, with 18 bases between. This CDR3 contains 15 residues. The CDR3 protein is CASSLGRFGPNEQYF. The DNA of the CDR3 is TGTGCCAGCAGCCTTGGACGTTTTGGTCCAAACGAGCAGTACTTC.

This clone was observed a few times. This chain uses TRBV27 with TRBJ2-5; maybe TRBD2 (5 bases). Trimming pared 4 bases from V and 5 bases from J, leaving 20 bases between. Germline V gene sequence: CDR1 MNHEY, CDR2 SMNVEV (reference sequence). The CDR3 runs 16 residues. CDR3 in amino acids: CASSWMKGQERETQYF. CDR3 coding DNA: TGTGCCAGCAGTTGGATGAAAGGGCAAGAGCGGGAGACCCAGTACTTC.

This clone was detected only once. This chain's CDR3 is CASSSRGASYEQYF. The CDR3 DNA is TGTGCCAGCAGCTCGCGGGGGGCCTCCTACGAGCAGTACTTC. V gene TRBV7-9 combines with J gene TRBJ2-7; 8 nucleotides line up with TRBD2. CDR1 and CDR2 (germline): SEHNR, FQNEAQ (reference sequence). The CDR3 is 14 amino acids. The V and J ends lost 4 bases and 0 bases, in that order; junction bases with no gene match: 2.

Comments on this clone: A read error may account for a junction end that differs from germline. The rearrangement links TRBV5-1 to TRBJ2-7; D not certain. The CDR3 runs to 14 residues. Germline CDR1 is SGHRS and CDR2 is YFSETQ. The CDR3 reads CASSGSLSGLAPNF. The CDR3 DNA follows: TGCGCCAGCAGCGGAAGTTTATCCGGGCTGGCGCCAAATTTC.

This chain connects TRBV10-3 to TRBJ2-3; D may match TRBD1 or TRBD2 (6 bases each). Germline V gene data show CDR1 as ENHRY and CDR2 as SYGVKD. The CDR3 spans 14 residues. Trimming took off 6 bases at V and 5 bases at J, with 15 bases between the two ends. CDR3 nucleotides: TGTGCCATCAGCCTGAGGGGGGCCCTAGATACGCAGTATTTT. It specifies CAISLRGALDTQYF.

The J gene is TRBJ1-1, the V gene TRBV6-5; tentative D call: TRBD1 (6 bases). The CDR3 totals 14 residues. Germline V gene lookup returns CDR1 MNHEY and CDR2 SVGAGI. The ends were cut back, 5 bases at V and 3 bases at J, with 13 bases in the middle. Here the CDR3 reads CASSISEGDTEAFF. In nucleotides, the CDR3 is TGTGCCAGCAGTATATCGGAGGGGGACACTGAAGCTTTCTTT.

The rearrangement joins TRBV7-2 to TRBJ1-5, with no clear D. V lost 5 bases, J lost 4 bases, and 12 bases lay in between. The CDR3 covers 14 residues. CDR1 is SGHTA and CDR2 is FQGNSA in the germline V gene. This CDR3 is CASSTGPANQPQHF. For the CDR3, the DNA is TGTGCCAGCAGCACCGGACCGGCGAATCAGCCCCAGCATTTT.

V gene TRBV15 combines with J gene TRBJ1-1; perhaps TRBD1 as D (5 bases). This CDR3 has 17 amino acids. V lost 1 base to trimming and J lost 5 bases, with 20 bases between them. The germline gives CDR1 LNHNV, CDR2 YYDKDF (reference sequence). CDR3 DNA sequence: TGTGCCACCAGCAGAGGAACCAGGGCGGCAACGGGAACTGAAGCTTTCTTT. It yields the protein CATSRGTRAATGTEAFF.

The chain carries TRBV21-1 and TRBJ2-7; the D call of TRBD2 is as the table states it, not checked on the DNA. TRBV21-1 is a pseudogene. The CDR3 runs 15 residues. CDR3 DNA sequence: TGTGCCAGCAGCAAGGAGCACCTAAGACGCTACGAGCAGTACTTC. Its translation: CASSKEHLRRYEQYF.

The V and J genes are TRBV13 and TRBJ2-1; 8 nucleotides agree with TRBD1. The germline V gene has CDR1 PRHDT and CDR2 FYEKMQ (reference sequence). The CDR3 has 15 amino acids. The V segment lost 1 base and the J segment 8 bases; nucleotides outside the gene matches: 7. CDR3 region: CASSLDGQGSYEQFF. The CDR3, as DNA: TGTGCCAGCAGCTTAGATGGACAGGGTAGCTATGAGCAGTTCTTC.

The rearrangement links TRBV27 to TRBJ1-2, with a tentative D call TRBD1 (5 bases). The V gene's germline CDR1 is MNHEY and CDR2 SMNVEV (reference sequence). The V end lost 1 base, the J end lost 7 bases, and 19 bases lay between the germline ends. This CDR3 region has 16 residues. DNA of the CDR3: TGTGCCAGCAGTTTATACCCCGGCCAGGGTAACGGTGGCTACACCTTC. Its protein product is CASSLYPGQGNGGYTF.

This chain links TRBV19 with TRBJ1-6, with 7 bases that match TRBD1. The V gene's germline CDR1 is LNHDA and CDR2 SQIVND (reference sequence). The CDR3 sequence is 14 residues long. The ends lost 3 bases at V and 11 bases at J; junction bases unmatched: 7. CDR3 protein: CASSMSRGTTPLHF. The CDR3 region has the DNA TGTGCCAGTAGTATGTCCAGGGGGACGACACCCCTCCACTTT.

This clone showed up just once. This chain uses TRBV9 with TRBJ2-2; 8 bases agree with TRBD1. V lost 3 bases to trimming and J lost 4 bases; unmatched junction nucleotides: 5. In germline, CDR1 is SGDLS, CDR2 YYNGEE. The CDR3 extends over 15 amino acids. The CDR3 DNA reads as TGTGCCAGCAGCGAACAGGGGGTGAGCACCGGGGAGCTGTTTTTT. This translates into CASSEQGVSTGELFF.

The CDR3 sequence: CASSQTGVGTEAFF. The DNA for the CDR3 is TGCGCCAGCAGCCAGACAGGGGTCGGCACTGAAGCTTTCTTT. V usage is TRBV5-1 and J usage is TRBJ1-1; 8 nucleotides line up with TRBD1. Germline CDR1 and CDR2: SGHRS and YFSETQ. Trimming cost V 4 bases and J 4 bases; bases outside gene matches: 6. The CDR3 runs to 14 residues.

V gene TRBV18 combines with J gene TRBJ1-3, with D uncertain. Germline CDR1 reads KGHSH; CDR2 reads LQKENI. CDR3 length equals 14 residues. V shed 4 bases and J shed 4 bases, with 11 bases lying between them. The CDR3 region has the DNA TGTGCCAGCTCACAGGAGGACCTAGGAAACACCATATATTTT. Protein sequence: CASSQEDLGNTIYF.

The CDR3 DNA reads as TGTGCCAGCAGTTTATATACCTCTGGGCTAGCGGGACGCGAGCAGTACTTC. Its translation is CASSLYTSGLAGREQYF. V and J are TRBV28 and TRBJ2-7; TRBD2 matches at 9 bases. The CDR3 totals 17 residues. Trimming removed 1 base from V and 6 bases from J; junction bases left unmatched: 13. Germline CDR1 reads MDHEN; CDR2 reads SYDVKM.

This chain connects TRBV15 to TRBJ2-3, with 8 nucleotides matching TRBD1. Trimming at V came to 3 bases and at J to 1 base, leaving 6 bases not matched to a gene. The CDR3 is made up of 16 amino acids. Germline V CDR1 and CDR2: LNHNV, YYDKDF (reference sequence). CDR3 bases: TGTGCCACCAGCAGTGGTCAGGGGGCGGGCACAGATACGCAGTATTTT. This sequence encodes CATSSGQGAGTDTQYF.

The chain has TRBV27 and TRBJ1-1, with unresolved D. Germline V lookup: CDR1 MNHEY, CDR2 SMNVEV (reference sequence). V was trimmed by 6 bases and J by 0 bases, leaving 8 bases between them. The CDR3 contains 13 residues. The CDR3 loop reads CASRLGLNTEAFF. The DNA for the CDR3 is TGTGCCAGCAGGCTCGGTTTGAACACTGAAGCTTTCTTT.

The J gene is TRBJ2-2, the V gene TRBV21-1; TRBD2 is the table's D call, not checked against the DNA. TRBV21-1 constitutes a pseudogene. The CDR3 has 15 residues. In DNA form, the CDR3 reads TGTGCCAGCAGCAAAGGAGGGAATAACACCGGGGAGCTGTTTTTT. Protein sequence: CASSKGGNNTGELFF.